The TCR beta chain under discussion was sequenced for a study of blood T cell repertoires in COVID-19. Looking at the study overall: PBMCs, B-cell-depleted T cells, or T cells were the source of the cDNA or gDNA that made up the material.

Cohort assignment relied on participant-reported clinical history. All exposed participants met a person with COVID-19 within 2 weeks before entering the study. Per the study methods: Amplified reference gene primers provided the basis for estimating nucleated cell counts. Only in-frame clones appear in the TCRdb table, and some are missing; sequencing was by immunoSEQ multiplex PCR. The V and J calls and the clone size are those of that table, but D and trimming were determined from the DNA. Of approximately 300,000 clones listed, 85% to 95% were seen once; the top ten hold roughly 3.9%. This TCR came from a woman younger than 45 who had been exposed to COVID-19. Material: PBMCs or T cells enriched from blood (not recorded which).

The CDR3 spells CASSFAGGLGNEQFF. CDR3 DNA: TGTGCCAGCAGTTTCGCGGGGGGGCTCGGCAATGAGCAGTTCTTC. The V gene is TRBV4-2, the J gene TRBJ2-1, with 9 bases identical to TRBD2. CDR3 length: 15 amino acids. J gave up 6 bases and V 6 bases, and 9 bases lay outside the gene matches. The V gene's germline CDR1 is LGHNA and CDR2 YNFKEQ.